The rows below give T cell receptor beta chains drawn from one sample of a study of T cells in Graves' hyperthyroidism and ophthalmopathy. Using its own MiXCR run on the multiplex PCR reads, TCRdb lists one record per CDR3 protein. The sample yields approximately 370,000 distinct CDR3 sequences, roughly 15% seen once. The sample consisted of blood. These receptors all stem from a woman aged 25-40 years with Graves' hyperthyroidism that later progressed to Graves' ophthalmopathy. CDR3s leave out the opening cysteine and the closing phenylalanine or tryptophan. The order of the fields is J gene, CDR3 length, V gene, CDR3 protein.

TRBJ2-3 13 TRBV28 ASSYDRRRTDTQY
TRBJ1-3 10 TRBV29-1 SVEDSGNTIY
TRBJ2-7 12 TRBV11-3 ASSLGGEIYEQY
TRBJ1-6 13 TRBV27 ASSFTGGTFSPLH
TRBJ2-3 12 TRBV19 ASEDRGGTDTQY
TRBJ2-7 14 TRBV18 ASSPRQEMVPYEQY
TRBJ2-7 10 TRBV6-1 ASSRTGREQY
TRBJ2-5 13 TRBV5-8 ASSGGQGAGETQY
TRBJ2-7 14 TRBV20-1 SARGLPGDWAYEQY
TRBJ2-1 15 TRBV27 ASSPGAGPSSYNEQF
TRBJ2-3 13 TRBV9 ASSVGAGNTDTQY
TRBJ2-5 13 TRBV14 ASSHRGQGDETQY
TRBJ1-2 12 TRBV7-2 ASSLGQGARGYT
TRBJ2-5 15 TRBV5-1 ASSLHRSTGKGETQY
TRBJ1-5 14 TRBV12-3/TRBV12-4 ASSLGTGGAGQPQH
TRBJ2-3 10 TRBV30 AWRPYTDTQY
TRBJ2-7 9 TRBV3-1 ASSQSVEQY
TRBJ2-5 12 TRBV12-3/TRBV12-4 ASSYRGPEETQY
TRBJ1-1 12 TRBV11-2 ASSLGGVNTEAF
TRBJ1-3 13 TRBV19 ASTQTGGSGNTIY
TRBJ2-3 11 TRBV27 ASSLLATDTQY
TRBJ2-7 12 TRBV5-1 ASSPGSGGYEQY
TRBJ2-5 13 TRBV6-1 ASSVTSGREETQY
TRBJ2-1 14 TRBV19 ASSRTTGVSYNEQF
TRBJ2-5 9 TRBV11-2 ASSSMETQY
TRBJ1-5 13 TRBV30 AWSETGTGNQPQH
TRBJ1-4 11 TRBV19 ASSIGGHDLLF
TRBJ2-1 11 TRBV2 ASSLGRGGEQF
TRBJ2-3 12 TRBV15 ATSRTDRTDTQY
TRBJ2-3 13 TRBV27 ASSSRDRGIDTQY
TRBJ2-7 15 TRBV27 ASSLKVGRQAAYEQY
TRBJ2-1 17 TRBV24-1 ATSDLPSGGFQSYNEQF
TRBJ2-2 13 TRBV4-1 ASSEDRGSTGELF
TRBJ2-5 12 TRBV12-3/TRBV12-4 ASKSERGRETQY
TRBJ2-1 11 TRBV28 ASRLQGSNEQF
TRBJ2-3 12 TRBV12-3/TRBV12-4 ASSLPPGTDTQY
TRBJ2-3 15 TRBV4-1 ASSPAPSEVHTDTQY
TRBJ2-7 13 TRBV27 ASSSRGPLTYEQY
TRBJ1-2 12 TRBV28 ASSLTGGLDGYT
TRBJ1-2 12 TRBV7-9 ASSLGTLNYGYT
TRBJ1-4 13 TRBV20-1 SARAPGFDNEKLF
TRBJ1-1 12 TRBV20-1 SAEDRGAGDEAF
TRBJ2-3 12 TRBV11-2 ASSSLENTDTQY
TRBJ2-3 12 TRBV19 ASGRQGRTDTQY
TRBJ1-2 11 TRBV19 ASSMDRNYGYT
TRBJ1-3 15 TRBV4-1 ASSQERGYHSGNTIY
TRBJ2-2 10 TRBV28 ASSFGNGELF
TRBJ2-1 15 TRBV6-2/TRBV6-3 ASSYSGTSGTYNEQF
TRBJ1-1 12 TRBV5-1 ASRLRVENTEAF
TRBJ1-2 12 TRBV6-1 ASGRNGQLYGYT
TRBJ2-6 13 TRBV3-1 ASSQAGSGANVLT
TRBJ2-1 15 TRBV7-9 ASSFNPVESSYNEQF
TRBJ2-1 12 TRBV20-1 SASVGLAGDEQF
TRBJ1-2 14 TRBV27 ASSPGTGGSGYGYT
TRBJ1-2 11 TRBV6-2/TRBV6-3 ASSPGTAASYT
TRBJ1-2 10 TRBV20-1 SAYPWVDGYT
TRBJ1-1 13 TRBV20-1 SARDFTRVEAEAF